Presented here are 24 T cell receptor beta chains from one specimen sequenced in a study of cytomegalovirus exposure and HLA in healthy donors. PCR primers comprised 60 Vbeta and 13 Jbeta primers. Here immunoSEQ multiplex PCR was the method, and the copy in TCRdb shows in-frame clones only, minus some. The table includes tens of thousands of clones, 60% to 70% detected once. The sample comprised PBMCs. The source of these receptors is a man aged 40-49 years in good health and CMV-seropositive.

This chain's CDR3 is CASSGDRGEAFF. In DNA form, the CDR3 reads TGTGCCAGCAGTGGGGACAGGGGCGAAGCTTTCTTT. The gene calls are TRBV6-5 and TRBJ1-1; 10 bases are a match to TRBD1. From germline, CDR1 is MNHEY and CDR2 SVGAGI. The CDR3 has 12 amino acids. Trimming removed 5 bases from V and 8 bases from J; junction bases left unmatched: 2.

V is TRBV28 and J is TRBJ2-3; TRBD1 matches at 7 bases. The J segment lost 5 bases and the V segment lost 5 bases, leaving 22 bases of the junction unmatched. The length of the CDR3 is 19 residues. The germline gives CDR1 MDHEN, CDR2 SYDVKM. The CDR3 nucleotides are TGTGCCAGCAGTGCGGCGACAGGGTATAGCAGGACCGAGATAGATACGCAGTATTTT. Its translation: CASSAATGYSRTEIDTQYF. The whole variable domain, filled in from reference TRBV28 and TRBJ2-3, reads DVKVTQSSRYLVKRTGEKVFLECVQDMDHENMFWYRQDPGLGLRLIYFSYDVKMKEKGDIPEGYSVSREKKERFSLILESASTNQTSMYLCASSAATGYSRTEIDTQYFGPGTRLTVL.

This clone was seen just once. The V and J genes are TRBV30 and TRBJ2-3; D not resolved. Trimming stripped 0 bases from V and 6 bases from J, with 10 bases between. There are 13 residues in the CDR3. In germline, CDR1 is GTSNPN, CDR2 SVGIG (reference sequence). CDR3 sequence (DNA): TGTGCCTGGAGTGTCTCCCAGTTGGATACGCAGTATTTT. It yields the protein CAWSVSQLDTQYF.

Only one count was recorded for this clone. The chain recombines TRBV6-6 with TRBJ1-6; D is perhaps TRBD1 (5 bases). Germline V gene lookup returns CDR1 MNHNY and CDR2 SVGAGI (reference sequence). The ends were cut back, 7 bases at V and 9 bases at J, with 19 bases in the middle. CDR3 length equals 15 residues. CDR3 protein: CASTGERSRASPLHF. The CDR3, as DNA: TGTGCCAGCACGGGGGAGAGGTCTAGGGCTTCACCCCTCCACTTT.

This chain links TRBV7-3 with TRBJ1-1; 7 bases line up with TRBD1. V lost 5 bases, J lost 5 bases, and 14 bases stayed unmatched. The CDR3 is 16 amino acids. From germline, CDR1 is SGHTA and CDR2 FQGTGA. CDR3 in DNA: TGTGCCAGCAGCCCGGGGACAGCCGATGGAAGGACTGAAGCTTTCTTT. Translating gives CASSPGTADGRTEAFF.

The chain recombines TRBV5-8 with TRBJ2-5, with 9 bases matching TRBD1. With the DNA end fitting TRBJ2-7 better, the J assignment may be wrong. This CDR3 contains 14 residues. Germline lookup yields CDR1 SGHTS and CDR2 YDEGEE. The CDR3 spells CASRDRGLGYEQYF. CDR3 sequence (DNA): TGTGCCAGCAGGGACAGGGGTTTAGGCTACGAGCAGTACTTC.

This clone was found a few times. V and J are TRBV19 and TRBJ1-1, with TRBD1 matching 9 bases. The CDR3 consists of 16 residues. With V trimmed by 7 bases and J by 10 bases, 19 bases remained unmatched. Looked up from germline, CDR1 is LNHDA and CDR2 is SQIVND (reference sequence). The DNA of the CDR3 is TGTGCCAGTATTAGAAATGCCGGGACAGGGATGTTTAGAGCTTTCTTT. This encodes CASIRNAGTGMFRAFF.

The chain couples TRBV10-3 to TRBJ2-1, with TRBD2 matching 14 bases. Germline assignment: CDR1 ENHRY and CDR2 SYGVKD. After removal of 6 bases from V and 0 bases from J, the junction contained 10 bases not matched to a gene. This CDR3 spans 19 amino acids. In nucleotides, the CDR3 is TGTGCCATCAGCGGAGGGACTAGCGGGGGCCTCAGCTCCTACAATGAGCAGTTCTTC. Translated, it gives CAISGGTSGGLSSYNEQFF.

The genes are TRBV6-5 and TRBJ2-5, with 7 bases aligning to TRBD2. CDR1 and CDR2 from the germline V gene are MNHEY and SVGAGI. The CDR3 runs 12 residues. The junction had 5 bases not matched to a gene; V was cut back by 6 bases and J by 7 bases. The CDR3 here is CASSQRGGTQYF. The CDR3 nucleotides are TGTGCCAGCAGCCAGCGGGGTGGGACCCAGTACTTC.

A few counts support this clone. The chain joins TRBV7-9 to TRBJ1-1; 12 nucleotides line up with TRBD1. Unmatched junction bases numbered 11, after V lost 7 bases and J lost 5 bases. Germline assignment: CDR1 SEHNR and CDR2 FQNEAQ (reference sequence). The CDR3 has 16 residues. DNA for the CDR3: TGTGCCAGCAATGGGGGGACAGGGGGCACCGGGACTGAAGCTTTCTTT. This encodes CASNGGTGGTGTEAFF.

The V gene is TRBV2, the J gene TRBJ2-3, with 8 positions matching TRBD2. V shed 3 bases, J shed 4 bases, and the junction held 3 bases outside the gene matches. The CDR3 spans 14 residues. The germline CDR1 and CDR2 sequences are SNHLY and FYNNEI. CDR3 protein: CASSDGTRSDTQYF. As DNA, the CDR3 is TGTGCCAGCAGTGATGGGACTAGATCAGATACGCAGTATTTT.

This clone was seen only a few times. V gene TRBV14 combines with J gene TRBJ1-1, with D possibly TRBD1 on 6 matching bases. The CDR3 is 18 amino acids. Germline CDR1 and CDR2: SGHDN and FVKESK. The ends were cut back, 0 bases at V and 1 base at J, with 18 bases in the middle. CDR3 coding DNA: TGTGCCAGCAGCCAAGATCGGACGAGGGGGGGAGAGAACACTGAAGCTTTCTTT. Translation gives CASSQDRTRGGENTEAFF.

The genes are TRBV7-2 and TRBJ2-5; 8 bases fit TRBD2. The closer fit of TRBJ2-7 to the DNA end suggests the J call may be wrong. Germline V gives CDR1 SGHTA, CDR2 FQGNSA. The length of the CDR3 is 16 residues. CDR3 coding DNA: TGTGCCAGCAGCTTAGATGGGACTAGTTTCAGCTACGAGCAGTACTTC. Its protein is CASSLDGTSFSYEQYF.

The CDR3 coding sequence is TGTGCCTGGAGTCCCCTCACTAGCGGGGGTGGTGAGACCCAGTACTTC. Translated, it gives CAWSPLTSGGGETQYF. The chain uses TRBV30 and TRBJ2-5; the match to TRBD2 covers 11 bases. The V and J ends lost 2 bases and 5 bases, in that order; junction bases with no gene match: 10. CDR1 is GTSNPN, CDR2 SVGIG, per germline (reference sequence). The CDR3 sequence is 16 residues long.

This clone appeared a single time. This chain joins TRBV5-1 and TRBJ2-3, with 12 bases aligning to TRBD2. Germline trimming cut 1 base from V and 5 bases from J; bases unmatched to any gene: 5. The germline V gene has CDR1 SGHRS and CDR2 YFSETQ. This CDR3 spans 16 amino acids. The CDR3 region has the DNA TGCGCCAGCAGCTTGTCTAGCGGGGGGGCCGGAGATACGCAGTATTTT. It yields the protein CASSLSSGGAGDTQYF.

With regard to this clone: The junction does not match germline at one end; this may be a read error. The chain couples TRBV7-9 to TRBJ2-1; a possible D gene is TRBD1 (6 bases). CDR1 is SEHNR, CDR2 FQNEAQ, per germline (reference sequence). The CDR3 length is 14 residues. The CDR3 bases are TGTTCCAGCAGCCCAAGGACAGTTTTTGGCGAGCAGTTCTTC. Its translation is CSSSPRTVFGEQFF.

The chain has TRBV7-2 and TRBJ1-1; D unclear. There are 15 residues in the CDR3. Per the germline V gene, CDR1 is SGHTA and CDR2 is FQGNSA. Trimming removed 5 bases from V and 1 base from J, with 14 bases in between. The DNA for the CDR3 is TGTGCCAGCAGCGCGGGCCGGGGAGGGAACACTGAAGCTTTCTTT. As protein: CASSAGRGGNTEAFF.

This sequence joins TRBV9 and TRBJ2-6; 7 bases map to TRBD1. The trim removed 5 bases at V and 0 bases at J, leaving 5 bases unmatched. The germline V gene has CDR1 SGDLS and CDR2 YYNGEE. The CDR3 contains 16 residues. As DNA, the CDR3 is TGTGCCAGCAGGAGGACAGGTTACTCTGGGGCCAACGTCCTGACTTTC. It encodes CASRRTGYSGANVLTF.

This rearrangement joins TRBV5-4 to TRBJ1-2; 8 bases match TRBD1. Germline V gene sequence: CDR1 SGHNT, CDR2 YYREEE (reference sequence). The CDR3 extends over 14 amino acids. J gave up 4 bases and V 0 bases, and 2 bases lay outside the gene matches. The CDR3 DNA sequence: TGTGCCAGCAGCTTGGCTGGGACAGGCTATGGCTACACCTTC. This codes for CASSLAGTGYGYTF.

This clone occurred once. The chain combines TRBV7-6 with TRBJ2-2; 9 bases are a match to TRBD1. Germline loops: CDR1 SGHVS, CDR2 FNYEAQ. The CDR3 has 15 amino acids. V lost 5 bases to trimming and J lost 3 bases; unmatched junction nucleotides: 4. CDR3 sequence: CASSRQGGDTGELFF. Written as DNA, the CDR3 is TGTGCCAGCAGCCGACAGGGGGGAGACACCGGGGAGCTGTTTTTT.

J is TRBJ1-5 and V is TRBV5-6, with TRBD1 matching 8 bases. With 0 bases clipped from V and 6 bases from J, the junction kept 11 bases outside the gene matches. The germline V gene encodes CDR1 SGHDT and CDR2 YYEEEE. The length of the CDR3 is 17 residues. The CDR3 here is CASSLERGQGASQPQHF. The CDR3 region has the DNA TGTGCCAGCAGCTTGGAACGCGGGCAGGGGGCGAGTCAGCCCCAGCATTTT. Supplemented by reference TRBV5-6 and TRBJ1-5, the full variable domain reads DAGVTQSPTHLIKTRGQQVTLRCSPKSGHDTVSWYQQALGQGPQFIFQYYEEEERQRGNFPDRFSGHQFPNYSSELNVNALLLGDSALYLCASSLERGQGASQPQHFGDGTRLSIL.

The chain combines TRBV11-3 with TRBJ2-3; perhaps TRBD2 as D (5 bases). This CDR3 is 15 amino acids long. Trimming shortened V by 2 bases and J by 2 bases, and 11 bases separated the two germline ends. The germline gives CDR1 SGHNT, CDR2 YENEEA. CDR3 sequence (DNA): TGTGCCAGCAGCTTACTCTTTGACTACACAGATACGCAGTATTTT. It translates to CASSLLFDYTDTQYF.

CDR3 loop: CASSLGRGLAGNEQFF. The CDR3, as DNA: TGTGCCAGCAGCTTAGGTCGAGGACTAGCGGGGAATGAGCAGTTCTTC. This chain links TRBV11-1 with TRBJ2-1; 12 positions agree with TRBD2. V lost 1 base to trimming and J lost 7 bases; unmatched junction nucleotides: 5. CDR1 and CDR2 (germline): SGHAT, FQDESV (reference sequence). The CDR3 is 16 residues long.

The chain uses TRBV6-5 and TRBJ2-7, with TRBD1 identical over 7 bases. V lost 5 bases to trimming and J lost 6 bases; unmatched junction nucleotides: 7. Germline V lookup: CDR1 MNHEY, CDR2 SVGAGI. There are 13 residues in the CDR3. The CDR3 bases are TGTGCCAGCAGTAGAAATCAGGGGGTCGAGCAGTACTTC. Amino acids: CASSRNQGVEQYF.